A selection of T cell receptor beta chains follows, all from one sample in a study of cytomegalovirus exposure and HLA in healthy donors. Generated by immunoSEQ multiplex PCR, the TCRdb table keeps only in-frame clones and is missing some. The sample shows 220,000 or so clones, under 85% of them seen only once. The sequenced sample was PBMCs. The receptors come from a man aged 45 to 65 in good health and CMV-seronegative. The CDR3 runs from the conserved cysteine through the conserved F or W. The order of the fields is J gene, D gene, V gene, clone size, CDR3 protein, CDR3 DNA. A D gene is named only where the DNA matches it firmly. Clone size is given for some rows only: seen once, a few or many times, or a class if the clone is expanded.

J: TRBJ2-5; D: TRBD1; V: TRBV29-1; size: .; CDR3: CSVDGRQGSETQYF; DNA: TGCAGCGTTGACGGGAGACAGGGGAGCGAGACCCAGTACTTC
J: TRBJ1-1; D: .; V: TRBV28; size: .; CDR3: CASTLHRAAEAFF; DNA: TGTGCCAGCACCCTACACAGGGCAGCTGAAGCTTTCTTT
J: TRBJ2-3; D: TRBD1; V: TRBV28; size: few; CDR3: CASSSRTGSTDTQYF; DNA: TGTGCCAGCAGTTCCCGGACAGGGAGCACAGATACGCAGTATTTT
J: TRBJ2-7; D: TRBD1; V: TRBV6-5; size: .; CDR3: CASSSQTGVFYEQYF; DNA: TGTGCCAGCAGTAGTCAGACAGGGGTGTTCTACGAGCAGTACTTC
J: TRBJ2-4; D: TRBD2; V: TRBV2; size: .; CDR3: CASSERLAVNIQYF; DNA: TGTGCCAGCAGTGAAAGGCTAGCGGTAAACATTCAGTACTTC
J: TRBJ1-2; D: .; V: TRBV20-1; size: .; CDR3: CSAGEDYGYTF; DNA: TGCAGTGCCGGTGAAGACTATGGCTACACCTTC
J: TRBJ2-7; D: .; V: TRBV11-3; size: .; CDR3: CASSRGGGQAYEQYF; DNA: TGTGCCAGCAGCCGCGGGGGCGGGCAGGCCTACGAGCAGTACTTC
J: TRBJ2-7; D: .; V: TRBV19; size: once; CDR3: CASSISNDFYEQYF; DNA: TGTGCCAGTAGTATTTCTAATGACTTTTACGAGCAGTACTTC
J: TRBJ2-3; D: .; V: TRBV18; size: .; CDR3: CASSRNSGTDTQYF; DNA: TGTGCCAGCTCACGAAATAGCGGCACAGATACGCAGTATTTT
J: TRBJ2-7; D: .; V: TRBV10-3; size: .; CDR3: CAIGDEHSYEQYF; DNA: TGTGCCATCGGTGACGAGCACTCCTACGAGCAGTACTTC
J: TRBJ1-1; D: .; V: TRBV9; size: .; CDR3: CASSVSGSPMNTEAFF; DNA: TGTGCCAGCAGCGTATCTGGGAGCCCAATGAACACTGAAGCTTTCTTT
J: TRBJ2-3; D: .; V: TRBV6-6; size: once; CDR3: CASSYGGTSTDTQYF; DNA: TGTGCCAGCAGTTACGGGGGCACATCCACAGATACGCAGTATTTT
J: TRBJ2-3; D: TRBD2; V: TRBV2; size: .; CDR3: CASSEGGRGTDTQYF; DNA: TGTGCCAGCAGTGAAGGTGGGAGGGGCACAGATACGCAGTATTTT
J: TRBJ1-2; D: .; V: TRBV28; size: .; CDR3: CASSPRGLYGYTF; DNA: TGTGCCAGCAGTCCAAGGGGCCTCTATGGCTACACCTTC
J: TRBJ2-1; D: TRBD1; V: TRBV27; size: .; CDR3: CASSPTGGAPSYNEQFF; DNA: TGTGCCAGCAGTCCGACAGGGGGCGCCCCCTCCTACAATGAGCAGTTCTTC
J: TRBJ2-5; D: .; V: TRBV7-2; size: .; CDR3: CASSFNGRNDGETQYF; DNA: TGTGCCAGCAGCTTCAACGGGAGAAATGATGGAGAGACCCAGTACTTC
J: TRBJ1-1; D: .; V: TRBV11-3; size: .; CDR3: CASSRLGRTEAFF; DNA: TGTGCCAGCAGCCGGTTGGGGCGAACTGAAGCTTTCTTT
J: TRBJ2-3; D: TRBD2; V: TRBV19; size: .; CDR3: CASSGGLASDTQYF; DNA: TGTGCCAGTAGCGGGGGACTAGCCTCAGATACGCAGTATTTT
J: TRBJ2-2; D: .; V: TRBV6-6; size: .; CDR3: CASRLTGLSGGELFF; DNA: TGTGCCAGCAGGTTGACAGGCCTTAGTGGGGGGGAGCTGTTTTTT
J: TRBJ2-7; D: .; V: TRBV5-1; size: .; CDR3: CASSLQSEQYF; DNA: TGCGCCAGCAGCCTCCAGTCCGAGCAGTACTTC
J: TRBJ2-7; D: .; V: TRBV7-9; size: .; CDR3: CASSRRDYEQYF; DNA: TGTGCCAGCAGCAGACGGGATTACGAGCAGTACTTC
J: TRBJ2-1; D: .; V: TRBV27; size: .; CDR3: CASRYRVYNEQFF; DNA: TGTGCCAGCAGATACAGGGTTTACAATGAGCAGTTCTTC
J: TRBJ2-3; D: TRBD2; V: TRBV4-1; size: .; CDR3: CASSQRLTSGTYTDTQYF; DNA: TGCGCCAGCAGCCAACGATTGACTAGCGGGACCTACACAGATACGCAGTATTTT
J: TRBJ2-7; D: TRBD1; V: TRBV6-1; size: few; CDR3: CASNDRGRDSEQYF; DNA: TGTGCCAGTAACGACAGGGGGCGGGACTCAGAGCAGTACTTC
J: TRBJ2-1; D: TRBD2; V: TRBV12-5; size: .; CDR3: CASVGLAGGREQFF; DNA: TGTGCTAGTGTTGGTCTAGCGGGAGGAAGGGAGCAGTTCTTC
J: TRBJ2-1; D: TRBD1; V: TRBV27; size: .; CDR3: CASSRDRSRLSSYNEQFF; DNA: TGTGCCAGCAGTCGGGACAGGTCTCGGTTAAGCTCCTACAATGAGCAGTTCTTC
J: TRBJ1-1; D: .; V: TRBV30; size: .; CDR3: CAWSIAGGTEAFF; DNA: TGTGCCTGGAGTATAGCGGGAGGCACTGAAGCTTTCTTT
J: TRBJ2-5; D: .; V: TRBV5-4; size: .; CDR3: CASSFLLEETQYF; DNA: TGTGCCAGCAGCTTTCTCCTAGAAGAGACCCAGTACTTC
J: TRBJ2-4; D: TRBD2; V: TRBV19; size: few; CDR3: CASKREGQAKNIQYF; DNA: TGTGCCAGTAAAAGGGAGGGCCAAGCCAAAAACATTCAGTACTTC
J: TRBJ2-5; D: .; V: TRBV28; size: once; CDR3: CASSSRAQTQYF; DNA: TGTGCCAGCAGTTCGAGGGCGCAGACCCAGTACTTC
J: TRBJ2-7; D: .; V: TRBV30; size: .; CDR3: CAWSEQLGAYEQYF; DNA: TGTGCCTGGAGTGAACAACTAGGAGCCTACGAGCAGTACTTC
J: TRBJ2-1; D: .; V: TRBV10-3; size: .; CDR3: CAISGGPGNEQFF; DNA: TGTGCCATCAGTGGCGGACCAGGGAATGAGCAGTTCTTC
J: TRBJ2-2; D: TRBD2; V: TRBV11-3; size: .; CDR3: CASSSGLATTGELFF; DNA: TGTGCCAGCAGCTCGGGACTAGCGACCACCGGGGAGCTGTTTTTT
J: TRBJ2-1; D: TRBD2; V: TRBV5-1; size: .; CDR3: CASSFGGRVGNEQFF; DNA: TGCGCCAGCAGCTTCGGCGGGAGGGTCGGCAATGAGCAGTTCTTC
J: TRBJ2-1; D: .; V: TRBV27; size: .; CDR3: CASSPTVSSYNEQFF; DNA: TGTGCCAGCAGCCCTACAGTTAGCTCCTACAATGAGCAGTTCTTC
J: TRBJ2-3; D: .; V: TRBV19; size: .; CDR3: CASSNLQGADTQYF; DNA: TGTGCCAGTAGTAATTTACAGGGCGCAGATACGCAGTATTTT
J: TRBJ2-2; D: TRBD2; V: TRBV7-9; size: .; CDR3: CASSPGLAGASAGELFF; DNA: TGTGCCAGCAGTCCGGGACTAGCGGGAGCTAGCGCCGGGGAGCTGTTTTTT
J: TRBJ2-7; D: TRBD2; V: TRBV19; size: .; CDR3: CASSLRLAATYEQYF; DNA: TGTGCCAGTAGTCTCAGACTAGCGGCGACCTACGAGCAGTACTTC
J: TRBJ1-1; D: .; V: TRBV19; size: .; CDR3: CASSRENTEAFF; DNA: TGTGCCAGTAGCAGGGAGAACACTGAAGCTTTCTTT
J: TRBJ2-2; D: .; V: TRBV6-6; size: .; CDR3: CASSYAGRPNTGELFF; DNA: TGTGCCAGCAGTTACGCGGGGCGCCCGAACACCGGGGAGCTGTTTTTT
J: TRBJ2-2; D: .; V: TRBV28; size: .; CDR3: CASRAGTGELFF; DNA: TGTGCCAGCAGGGCAGGCACCGGGGAGCTGTTTTTT